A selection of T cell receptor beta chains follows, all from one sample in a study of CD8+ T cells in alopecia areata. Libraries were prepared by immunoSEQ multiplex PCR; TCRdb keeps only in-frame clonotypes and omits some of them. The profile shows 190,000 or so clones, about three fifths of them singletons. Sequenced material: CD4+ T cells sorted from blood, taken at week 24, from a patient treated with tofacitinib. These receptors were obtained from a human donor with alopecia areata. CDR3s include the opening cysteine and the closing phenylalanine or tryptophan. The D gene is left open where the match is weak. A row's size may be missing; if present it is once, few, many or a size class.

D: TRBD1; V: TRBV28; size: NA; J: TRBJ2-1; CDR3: CASSTPTGGGNEQFF; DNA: TGTGCCAGCAGCACACCGACAGGGGGCGGTAATGAGCAGTTCTTC
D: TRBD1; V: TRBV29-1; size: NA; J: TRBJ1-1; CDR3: CSVDRGLWVNTEAFF; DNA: TGCAGCGTAGACAGGGGGCTTTGGGTGAACACTGAAGCTTTCTTT
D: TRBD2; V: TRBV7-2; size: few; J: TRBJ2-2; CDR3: CASSPGRTNTGELFF; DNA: TGTGCCAGCAGCCCCGGGAGGACCAACACCGGGGAGCTGTTTTTT
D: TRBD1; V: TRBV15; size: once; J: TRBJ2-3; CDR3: CATTPGQGRGDTQYF; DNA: TGTGCCACCACCCCAGGACAGGGACGAGGGGATACGCAGTATTTT
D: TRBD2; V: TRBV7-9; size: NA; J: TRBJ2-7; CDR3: CASSFTSSGDYEQYF; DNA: TGTGCCAGCAGCTTTACTTCTAGCGGGGACTACGAGCAGTACTTC
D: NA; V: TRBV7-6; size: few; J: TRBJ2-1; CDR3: CASSLGGHGIYNEQFF; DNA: TGTGCCAGCAGCTTAGGGGGGCATGGGATTTACAATGAGCAGTTCTTC
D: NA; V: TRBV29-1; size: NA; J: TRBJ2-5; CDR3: CSAVEGETQYF; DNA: TGCAGCGCCGTCGAAGGAGAGACCCAGTACTTC
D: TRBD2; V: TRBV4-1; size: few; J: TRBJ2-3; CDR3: CASSQPGLAGKKGGTDTQYF; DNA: TGCGCCAGCAGCCAACCGGGACTAGCGGGGAAAAAAGGGGGCACAGATACGCAGTATTTT
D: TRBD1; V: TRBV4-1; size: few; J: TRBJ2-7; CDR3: CASSQLQWTGAWGEQYF; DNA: TGCGCCAGCAGCCAACTGCAATGGACAGGGGCATGGGGCGAGCAGTACTTC
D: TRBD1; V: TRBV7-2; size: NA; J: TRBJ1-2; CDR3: CASSPQQGDYGYTF; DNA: TGTGCCAGCAGCCCCCAACAGGGGGACTATGGCTACACCTTC